This entry features one T cell receptor (beta chain) sequence. The antigen remains unidentified. Germline-derived CDR1 and CDR2 are SGHRS and YFSETQ. The V and J ends lost 4 bases and 4 bases, in that order; junction bases with no gene match: 2. CDR3 length equals 14 residues. Generated by immunoSEQ multiplex PCR, the TCRdb table keeps only in-frame clones and is missing some. The sample records some 79,000 clones, 70% to 90% being singletons. This entry belongs to a study of T cell responses to AZD1222 COVID-19 vaccine. Study conclusions and caveats: The study found vaccine-associated CD4 TCRs spanning spike, dominant at 160-218 and 743-854.

The sequences come from peripheral blood, collected 28 days after the second AZD1222 dose. This TCR was recovered from an adult who received the AZD1222 COVID-19 vaccine. V and J are TRBV5-1 and TRBJ2-5; 12 nucleotides match TRBD2. The CDR3 nucleotides are TGCGCCAGCAGCCTGACTAGCGGGAGAGAGACCCAGTACTTC. Protein sequence: CASSLTSGRETQYF.